These 6 T cell receptor beta chains share one sample of origin, sequenced in a study of regulatory T cells in long-lasting Graves disease. Arm-PCR of CDR3 regions and iRepertoire HTBI primers were used to build TCR beta libraries. TCRdb processed the multiplex PCR reads anew with MiXCR; each CDR3 protein has one entry. The table has over 500,000 distinct CDR3 sequences, approximately 15% seen once; the top ten hold 15% to 20%. The time point: newly diagnosed GD, antithyroid drugs for less than 3 months. PBMCs were the source of the RNA used for TCR sequencing. This sample also belongs to another study, concerning T cells in Graves' hyperthyroidism and ophthalmopathy.

Source: peripheral blood mononuclear cells (PBMCs), taken at new diagnosis, from a patient treated with antithyroid drugs. Source of these receptors: a woman aged 25 to 39 with Graves disease.

This clonotype was detected many times. In nucleotides, the CDR3 is TGTGCCAGCAGTAGGGGCGGCCAAAACATTCAGTACTTC. This sequence encodes CASSRGGQNIQYF. This rearrangement joins TRBV12-3 or TRBV12-4 to TRBJ2-4; TRBD1 is a possible D gene (5 bases). Trimming took 5 bases from V and 5 from J, leaving 10 bases between them. This CDR3 spans 13 amino acids.

This clonotype has only a few counts. The gene calls are TRBV28 and TRBJ1-6, with D tentatively TRBD1 (5 bases). Trimming took 3 bases from V and 10 from J, leaving 16 bases between them. CDR1 and CDR2 (germline): MDHEN, SYDVKM. There are 15 residues in the CDR3. CDR3 nucleotides: TGTGCCAGCAGTTTTGGGACCCTCACTTCGTCACCCCTCCACTTT. Translation gives CASSFGTLTSSPLHF. The full variable domain, rest sourced from reference TRBV28 and TRBJ1-6, is DVKVTQSSRYLVKRTGEKVFLECVQDMDHENMFWYRQDPGLGLRLIYFSYDVKMKEKGDIPEGYSVSREKKERFSLILESASTNQTSMYLCASSFGTLTSSPLHFGNGTRLTVT.

The chain combines TRBV6-5 with TRBJ2-7, with D unclear. Trimming removed 0 bases at V and 1 base at J, with 7 bases between. The CDR3 runs to 14 residues. Germline-derived CDR1 and CDR2 are MNHEY and SVGAGI. The CDR3 here is CASSYSLGSYEQYF. CDR3 sequence (DNA): TGTGCCAGCAGTTACTCGTTGGGATCCTACGAGCAGTACTTC.

This clonotype was counted ten times or more. As DNA, the CDR3 is TGTGCCAGCAGTCCCATAGCGCCCCAGGGTGAGCAGTTCTTC. This translates into CASSPIAPQGEQFF. This chain links TRBV2 with TRBJ2-1; possibly TRBD1 or TRBD2 for D (5 bases each). CDR1 and CDR2 from the germline V gene are SNHLY and FYNNEI. Trimming shortened V by 5 bases and J by 9 bases, and 17 bases separated the two germline ends. CDR3 length: 14 residues.

This clonotype was found many times. This chain links TRBV6-1 with TRBJ1-1; 8 nucleotides match TRBD1. The length of the CDR3 is 14 residues. CDR1 and CDR2 from the germline V gene are MNHNS and SASEGT. With 3 bases clipped from V and 1 base from J, the junction kept 1 base outside the gene matches. The CDR3 bases are TGTGCCAGCAGTGAGGACAGGGCGAACACTGAAGCTTTCTTT. This encodes CASSEDRANTEAFF.

The rearrangement joins TRBV10-3 to TRBJ1-3; unclear D gene. CDR3 length equals 15 residues. Trimming pared 9 bases from V and 0 bases from J, leaving 15 bases between. From germline, CDR1 is ENHRY and CDR2 SYGVKD. The CDR3 sequence is CAIGAGPTSGNTIYF. CDR3 coding DNA: TGTGCCATAGGCGCAGGCCCTACCTCTGGAAACACCATATATTTT.